The entry below describes one T cell receptor beta chain. Original handling: Reference gene primer amplification in the assay estimated nucleated cell counts. Some clones are missing from TCRdb's copy, which holds only in-frame ones; the method was immunoSEQ multiplex PCR. That table gives V, J and clone size, and the DNA gave D and trimming. This sample has more than 65,000 clones; 80% to 90% occur once, and the top ten carry approximately 6.4%. Germline V gene data show CDR1 as MNHEY and CDR2 as SMNVEV (reference sequence). The CDR3 totals 15 residues. The ends were cut back, 3 bases at V and 5 bases at J, with 16 bases in the middle. This entry comes from a study of blood T cell repertoires in COVID-19. Study-level background: Sites across the United States, Italy and Spain contributed samples from acute and convalescent COVID-19. T cells, B-cell-depleted T cells, or PBMCs supplied cDNA or gDNA.

The chain is built from TRBV27 and TRBJ1-1, with D possibly matching TRBD1 (5 bases). The TCR was taken from a woman aged 45-60 years with acute or convalescent COVID-19. Material for sequencing was peripheral blood. CDR3 sequence (DNA): TGTGCCAGCAGTTTGAGGTTCTCAGGGTTTACTGAAGCTTTCTTT. This encodes CASSLRFSGFTEAFF.